These T cell receptor beta chains were read from a single sample in a study of memory CD4+ T cells and cytomegalovirus serostatus. TCRdb keeps only in-frame clones here, not all; method: immunoSEQ multiplex PCR. The sample shows 50,000 to 65,000 clones, about 80% of them seen only once. The sample consisted of memory CD4+ T cells from blood. The receptors shown here come from an adult in good health and CMV-seropositive. Both conserved end residues are part of each CDR3. Each record gives: clone size, J gene, D gene, V gene, CDR3 protein, CDR3 DNA. A D gene is named only where the DNA matches it firmly. Clone size is not always given. Where it is, it says once, few, many or a class for expanded clones.

>few|TRBJ2-5|.|TRBV30
CAWSVTETQYF
TGTGCCTGGAGTGTGACAGAGACCCAGTACTTC
>.|TRBJ2-1|.|TRBV2
CASSEAWGYNEQFF
TGTGCCAGCAGTGAAGCGTGGGGGTACAATGAGCAGTTCTTC
>.|TRBJ1-2|.|TRBV7-8
CASSLRTGGNYGYTF
TGTGCCAGCAGCCTACGTACCGGGGGGAACTATGGCTACACCTTC
>.|TRBJ2-3|.|TRBV2
CASAGAAPTDTQYF
TGTGCCAGCGCAGGAGCGGCCCCCACAGATACGCAGTATTTT
>.|TRBJ2-7|TRBD1|TRBV7-9
CASSLAGQGHTYEQYF
TGTGCCAGCAGCTTAGCCGGACAGGGGCACACCTACGAGCAGTACTTC
>.|TRBJ1-1|.|TRBV7-9
CASSQYSTSPRTEAFF
TGTGCCAGCAGCCAATACAGCACCTCGCCCCGCACTGAAGCTTTCTTT
>.|TRBJ1-6|.|TRBV4-3
CASSQDLRRNSPLHF
TGCGCCAGCAGCCAAGATCTTAGACGGAATTCACCCCTCCACTTT
>.|TRBJ2-5|TRBD2|TRBV4-2
CASSQDGVLAGRKTQYF
TGTGCCAGCAGCCAAGATGGAGTACTAGCGGGAAGGAAGACCCAGTACTTC
>few|TRBJ1-6|TRBD1|TRBV2
CASSPYRGEGSPLHF
TGTGCCAGCAGTCCCTACAGGGGGGAGGGTTCACCCCTCCACTTT
>.|TRBJ2-3|.|TRBV4-1
CASSQGPAVASTTDTQYF
TGCGCCAGCAGCCAAGGCCCAGCAGTGGCTAGTACGACAGATACGCAGTATTTT
>.|TRBJ2-3|TRBD2|TRBV9
CASSVASGAGDTQYF
TGTGCCAGCAGCGTAGCTAGCGGGGCAGGCGATACGCAGTATTTT
>.|TRBJ1-6|.|TRBV9
CASSRDSFYNSPLHF
TGTGCCAGCAGCCGAGACAGTTTCTATAATTCACCCCTCCACTTT
>.|TRBJ1-1|.|TRBV30
CAWSVRGLNTEAFF
TGTGCCTGGAGTGTACGAGGGCTGAACACTGAAGCTTTCTTT
>once|TRBJ1-5|TRBD1|TRBV6-1
CASSGTGGVNQPQHF
TGTGCCAGCAGTGGGACAGGGGGCGTCAATCAGCCCCAGCATTTT
>.|TRBJ2-2|.|TRBV11-2
CASSPSFRSGFTGELFF
TGTGCCAGCAGCCCCAGCTTCAGGAGCGGATTCACCGGGGAGCTGTTTTTT
>.|TRBJ1-2|.|TRBV5-4
CASSLAMTSRGYTF
TGTGCCAGCAGCTTGGCCATGACCTCGCGGGGCTACACCTTC
>.|TRBJ1-2|.|TRBV19
CASSTLTGAIYGYTF
TGTGCCAGTAGTACCCTGACGGGGGCCATCTATGGCTACACCTTC
>.|TRBJ2-7|TRBD2|TRBV28
CASSPLAGDRSYEQYF
TGTGCCAGCAGCCCTCTAGCGGGAGACCGCTCCTACGAGCAGTACTTC
>.|TRBJ2-7|.|TRBV7-8
CASSHLSGPFSYEQYF
TGTGCCAGCAGCCACCTATCGGGACCTTTCTCCTACGAGCAGTACTTC
>.|TRBJ2-1|.|TRBV28
CATTRINEQFF
TGTGCCACCACTCGGATCAATGAGCAGTTCTTC
>.|TRBJ1-5|TRBD1|TRBV2
CASRGTGTNQPQHF
TGTGCCAGCAGGGGGACAGGTACTAATCAGCCCCAGCATTTT
>.|TRBJ2-4|TRBD1|TRBV6-1
CASGGQGVAKNIQYF
TGTGCCAGCGGGGGACAGGGGGTAGCCAAAAACATTCAGTACTTC
>.|TRBJ1-2|TRBD1|TRBV28
CASMRTGTTGYTF
TGTGCCAGCATGAGGACAGGGACAACCGGCTACACCTTC
>.|TRBJ2-5|TRBD2|TRBV7-2
CASSPRETSGGAKTQYF
TGTGCCAGCAGCCCTCGAGAGACTAGCGGGGGGGCGAAGACCCAGTACTTC
>.|TRBJ1-4|TRBD1|TRBV4-2
CASSRTGGTYEKLFF
TGTGCCAGCAGCCGGACAGGGGGGACCTATGAAAAACTGTTTTTT
>few|TRBJ2-3|.|TRBV7-2
CASSLASDTQYF
TGTGCCAGCAGCTTAGCTTCCGATACGCAGTATTTT